A single sample gave rise to the 10 T cell receptor beta chains below, sequenced in a study of T cell repertoires in aging, cancer and after chemotherapy (dated by TCRdb to between 2017 and 2020). Instead of sorted cells or RNA, genomic DNA extracted from peripheral blood served as the source for amplifying TCR beta rearrangements. Reads for this sample came from an Illumina MiSeq. Rearranged TRB sequences spanning V, D and J segments were amplified by multiplex touch-down PCR using a mixed TRB-A/B primer pool. In TCRdb, the public reads were trimmed at Q25 with fastp and aligned with MiXCR, with productive beta chains retained. For every CDR3 protein sequence, its rows merge into one entry that carries the most common genes and DNA. This sample is represented by thousands of distinct CDR3 sequences; less than 25% of them were singletons. Clones ranked in the top ten supply around 2.5% of the sample.

Sequenced: blood. The receptors here all came from a human donor in good health.

As concerns this clonotype: A read error may account for a junction end that differs from germline. The rearrangement links TRBV6-2 or TRBV6-3 to TRBJ2-3; 11 bases line up with TRBD2. This CDR3 is built from 16 residues. Germline CDR1 reads MNHEY; CDR2 reads SVGEGT. The CDR3 loop reads CASSYSRLAGRNTEYF. CDR3 bases: TGTGCCAGCAGTTACTCAAGACTAGCGGGACGTAATACGGAGTATTTT.

V usage is TRBV6-2 or TRBV6-3 and J usage is TRBJ2-7; tentative D call: TRBD1 (6 bases). The CDR3 consists of 15 residues. Trimming stripped 0 bases from V and 1 base from J, with 10 bases between. Germline CDR1 reads MNHEY; CDR2 reads SVGEGT. Here the CDR3 DNA reads TGTGCCAGCAGTTACTCCCGACAGGTGTCCTACGAGCAGTACTTC. Translation gives CASSYSRQVSYEQYF.

By proportion, this clonotype is medium-sized. The chain recombines TRBV7-2 with TRBJ2-1; 9 positions match TRBD2. Unmatched junction bases numbered 20, after V lost 9 bases and J lost 5 bases. The CDR3 runs to 18 residues. Per germline, CDR1 SGHTA and CDR2 FQGNSA. In nucleotides, the CDR3 is TGTGCCAGTAGAGGGGTAGCGGGAGAGAGGTTTCAGGACAATGAGCAGTTCTTC. It yields the protein CASRGVAGERFQDNEQFF.

The rearrangement links TRBV6-5 to TRBJ2-4; 7 bases are a match to TRBD2. V gave up 8 bases and J gave up 2 bases; unmatched junction bases: 9. CDR1 MNHEY and CDR2 SVGAGI come from the germline V gene. CDR3 length equals 15 residues. CDR3 nucleotides: TGTGCCAGCTTTATTGCGGGGGATCCCAAAAACATTCAGTACTTC. Its protein product is CASFIAGDPKNIQYF.

The chain joins TRBV28 to TRBJ2-3; D is uncertain. From germline, CDR1 is MDHEN and CDR2 SYDVKM. V was shortened by 2 bases and J by 7 bases, with 7 bases between the two germline ends. The CDR3 covers 12 residues. The CDR3 loop reads CASSLSRNTQYF. The DNA of the CDR3 is TGTGCCAGCAGTTTAAGTAGGAATACGCAGTATTTT.

This clonotype was recorded once. The CDR3 region has the DNA TGTGCCAGCAGTTACCGGGGAGGTGAGACCCAGTACTTC. Translation: CASSYRGGETQYF. The chain uses TRBV6-5 and TRBJ2-5, with D maybe TRBD2 (6 bases). Germline values: CDR1 MNHEY, CDR2 SVGAGI. With 2 bases removed from V and 5 bases from J, the gap between germline ends came to 9 bases. The CDR3 consists of 13 residues.

This clonotype turned up a few times. The CDR3 here is CASSSPGELFF. CDR3 DNA: TGTGCCAGCAGTTCCCCCGGGGAGCTGTTTTTT. J is TRBJ2-2 and V is TRBV12-3 or TRBV12-4; unclear D gene. The CDR3 loop spans 11 amino acids. Trimming pared 4 bases from V and 6 bases from J, leaving 3 bases between.

The chain links TRBV4-3 to TRBJ2-3; D could derive from TRBD1 or TRBD2 (5 bases each). Looked up from germline, CDR1 is LGHNA and CDR2 is YSLEER. The CDR3 is 16 amino acids. The ends were cut back, 0 bases at V and 4 bases at J, with 14 bases in the middle. The CDR3 loop is CASSQEGTGRSDTQYF. The CDR3 nucleotides read TGCGCCAGCAGCCAAGAAGGGACGGGACGGTCAGATACGCAGTATTTT.

The chain has TRBV6-5 and TRBJ2-1, with TRBD1 as a possible D gene (6 bases). Germline V gene data show CDR1 as MNHEY and CDR2 as SVGAGI. This CDR3 has 15 residues. With 1 base removed from V and 7 bases from J, the gap between germline ends came to 14 bases. The CDR3 region has the DNA TGTGCCAGCAGTTACTTTAACAGGGTAGAGAATGAGCAGTTCTTC. Translating it yields CASSYFNRVENEQFF.

V usage is TRBV5-4 and J usage is TRBJ2-1, with D possibly TRBD1 on 5 matching bases. From germline, CDR1 is SGHNT and CDR2 YYREEE (reference sequence). V was cut by 5 bases and J by 6 bases, with 12 bases left in between. The CDR3 totals 13 residues. This CDR3 is CASRLGQANEQFF. CDR3 DNA sequence: TGTGCCAGCAGGTTAGGACAAGCCAATGAGCAGTTCTTC.